The 20 T cell receptor beta chains listed next were all sequenced from one sample in a study of post-analysis software for immune sequencing data. Study results and caveats: A handful of TRBV segments were significantly more frequent in patients than in controls. TRBV5-6, TRBV5-1 and TRBV20-1 were among these segments.

These receptors have no known antigen. Every TCR beta cDNA library bore unique molecular identifiers. TCRdb used MiXCR to reprocess the PCR reads, holding one entry per CDR3 protein. The sample carries 750,000 to 950,000 distinct CDR3 sequences, 46% recorded once. The sequencing input was blood. Receptor source: a girl aged 5-17 years with multiple sclerosis.

The chain links TRBV10-3 to TRBJ2-1, with 7 bases aligning to TRBD1. J lost 3 bases, V lost 6 bases, and 8 bases had no gene match. Germline-derived CDR1 and CDR2 are ENHRY and SYGVKD. The CDR3 runs to 15 residues. CDR3 residues: CAISPTGQNYNEQFF. DNA of the CDR3: TGTGCCATCAGCCCAACGGGACAGAACTACAATGAGCAGTTCTTC.

The V call is TRBV9, the J call TRBJ2-5; D perhaps matches TRBD1 (5 bases). CDR1 is SGDLS, CDR2 YYNGEE, per germline. The ends were cut back, 0 bases at V and 11 bases at J, with 20 bases in the middle. The CDR3 runs 15 residues. The CDR3 loop reads CASSVAQDPRDEQYF. CDR3 DNA sequence: TGTGCCAGCAGCGTAGCTCAGGACCCCAGGGATGAGCAGTACTTC.

This clonotype was counted once. The CDR3 DNA follows: TGTGCCAGCAGCTCAGTAAAGGGGTCCCACGAGACCCAGTACTTC. It is translated as CASSSVKGSHETQYF. The gene calls are TRBV11-2 and TRBJ2-5, with D possibly TRBD1 on 5 matching bases. Germline assignment: CDR1 SGHAT and CDR2 FQNNGV. Trimming removed 4 bases from V and 5 bases from J, with 17 bases in between. This CDR3 spans 15 amino acids.

This clonotype was picked up a small number of times. The chain has TRBV28 and TRBJ1-1, with TRBD1 as a possible D gene (5 bases). The ends were cut back, 5 bases at V and 6 bases at J, with 16 bases in the middle. The CDR3 extends over 14 amino acids. The germline V gene has CDR1 MDHEN and CDR2 SYDVKM. The CDR3 sequence: CASSPRGGAPEAFF. The CDR3 region has the DNA TGTGCCAGCAGTCCCCGGGGAGGGGCCCCTGAAGCTTTCTTT.

The chain has TRBV27 and TRBJ1-1; no firm D call. Germline loops: CDR1 MNHEY, CDR2 SMNVEV (reference sequence). V was trimmed by 3 bases and J by 1 base, leaving 9 bases between them. This CDR3 region has 14 residues. DNA for the CDR3: TGTGCCAGCAGTTTGGTGGGGTCGAACACTGAAGCTTTCTTT. It is translated as CASSLVGSNTEAFF.

The V and J genes are TRBV29-1 and TRBJ2-1, with TRBD2 matching over 12 bases. The CDR3 consists of 15 residues. Trimming removed 4 bases from V and 6 bases from J; junction bases left unmatched: 7. From germline, CDR1 is SQVTM and CDR2 ANQGSEA. The CDR3 protein is CSVVSASGGGNEQFF. DNA of the CDR3: TGCAGCGTTGTCTCCGCTAGCGGGGGGGGCAATGAGCAGTTCTTC.

This clonotype occurred a few times. The chain joins TRBV6-5 to TRBJ1-5; a possible D gene is TRBD1 (6 bases). The germline V and J ends were trimmed by 7 bases and 7 bases, with 17 bases remaining between them. The length of the CDR3 is 14 residues. Per germline, CDR1 MNHEY and CDR2 SVGAGI. CDR3 residues: CASMRGGKGQPQHF. Written as DNA, the CDR3 is TGTGCCAGCATGAGGGGGGGGAAAGGGCAGCCCCAGCATTTT.

This clonotype has more than one count but fewer than ten. The CDR3 here is CASSYQGARGTEAFF. The CDR3 nucleotides are TGTGCCAGCAGTTACCAGGGGGCGCGAGGCACTGAAGCTTTCTTT. The V and J genes are TRBV6-5 and TRBJ1-1, with 8 nucleotides matching TRBD1. Germline loops: CDR1 MNHEY, CDR2 SVGAGI. The CDR3 covers 15 residues. J gave up 4 bases and V 2 bases, and 6 bases lay outside the gene matches.

Here the CDR3 reads CASSLWTGRQETQYF. CDR3 in DNA: TGTGCCAGCAGTCTATGGACAGGGAGACAAGAGACCCAGTACTTC. This chain links TRBV27 with TRBJ2-7; TRBD1 matches 8 bases. The DNA matches TRBJ2-5 better at its end, which makes the J call doubtful. The CDR3 spans 15 residues. Germline V gene lookup returns CDR1 MNHEY and CDR2 SMNVEV (reference sequence).

This clonotype came up a few times. The gene calls are TRBV24-1 and TRBJ2-1; 10 bases line up with TRBD2. The germline gives CDR1 KGHDR, CDR2 SFDVKD. V shed 3 bases, J shed 5 bases, and the junction held 3 bases outside the gene matches. There are 15 residues in the CDR3. CDR3 in DNA: TGTGCCACCAGTGATCGACTAGCGGGTGACAATGAGCAGTTCTTC. It translates to CATSDRLAGDNEQFF.

The chain couples TRBV29-1 to TRBJ2-3; D may be TRBD2 (5 bases). Germline loops: CDR1 SQVTM, CDR2 ANQGSEA. Deletions cut 4 bases from V and 1 base from J, with 12 bases between. This CDR3 has 14 residues. Here the CDR3 reads CSVVRDLGTDTQYF. As DNA, the CDR3 is TGCAGCGTTGTGAGGGATTTAGGCACAGATACGCAGTATTTT.

V usage is TRBV20-1 and J usage is TRBJ2-1; the D gene is possibly TRBD1 (6 bases). This CDR3 has 13 residues. Per the germline V gene, CDR1 is DFQATT and CDR2 is SNEGSKA (reference sequence). V lost 0 bases and J 12 bases, leaving 15 bases between the germline ends. This chain's CDR3 is CSARDQTGLGQFF. The CDR3 DNA sequence: TGCAGTGCTAGAGACCAGACAGGTTTAGGGCAGTTCTTC.

The chain carries TRBV25-1 and TRBJ2-5, with D perhaps TRBD1 (6 bases). From germline, CDR1 is MGHDK and CDR2 SYGVNS. There are 15 residues in the CDR3. Deletions cut 4 bases from V and 5 bases from J, with 17 bases between. CDR3 DNA: TGTGCCAGCAGTGCAATACAGGGTGCCGGGGAGACCCAGTACTTC. Amino acid sequence: CASSAIQGAGETQYF.

In its sample, this clonotype was seen a few times. The V call is TRBV20-1, the J call TRBJ2-1; D unclear. In germline, CDR1 is DFQATT, CDR2 SNEGSKA (reference sequence). This CDR3 spans 15 amino acids. The germline V and J ends were trimmed by 3 bases and 0 bases, with 12 bases remaining between them. DNA for the CDR3: TGCAGTGCTAGTGACCCGGAAAACTCCTACAATGAGCAGTTCTTC. Amino acid sequence: CSASDPENSYNEQFF.

The rearrangement links TRBV7-9 to TRBJ2-7; D gene unclear. Trimming pared 4 bases from V and 6 bases from J, leaving 10 bases between. The CDR3 sequence is 12 residues long. Germline V gene lookup returns CDR1 SEHNR and CDR2 FQNEAQ (reference sequence). This CDR3 is CASSYEKVEQYF. DNA for the CDR3: TGTGCCAGCAGCTATGAAAAAGTCGAGCAGTACTTC.

This sequence joins TRBV5-1 and TRBJ1-1; weak D call: TRBD1 (6 bases). V was shortened by 4 bases and J by 4 bases, with 17 bases between the two germline ends. The CDR3 loop spans 15 amino acids. CDR1 is SGHRS and CDR2 is YFSETQ in the germline V gene. This CDR3 is CASSPGGGVSTEAFF. Written as DNA, the CDR3 is TGCGCCAGCAGCCCCGGCGGGGGCGTCTCCACTGAAGCTTTCTTT.

This clonotype showed up just once. The chain couples TRBV2 to TRBJ2-5; TRBD2 is a possible D gene (5 bases). The CDR3 totals 15 residues. The germline gives CDR1 SNHLY, CDR2 FYNNEI. The germline V and J ends were trimmed by 4 bases and 5 bases, with 17 bases remaining between them. In DNA form, the CDR3 reads TGTGCCAGCAGTGGAAGGCCGGACGGCGGGGAGACCCAGTACTTC. It specifies CASSGRPDGGETQYF. Supplemented by reference TRBV2 and TRBJ2-5, the full variable domain reads EPEVTQTPSHQVTQMGQEVILRCVPISNHLYFYWYRQILGQKVEFLVSFYNNEISEKSEIFDDQFSVERPDGSNFTLKIRSTKLEDSAMYFCASSGRPDGGETQYFGPGTRLLVL.

The chain has TRBV20-1 and TRBJ2-7; weak D call: TRBD1 (5 bases). V was trimmed by 5 bases and J by 2 bases, leaving 22 bases between them. This CDR3 is built from 16 residues. CDR1 and CDR2 (germline): DFQATT, SNEGSKA (reference sequence). CDR3 residues: CSAHRTQGPSPYEQYF. CDR3 sequence (DNA): TGCAGTGCTCACAGAACCCAGGGTCCCTCTCCCTACGAGCAGTACTTC.

V is TRBV29-1 and J is TRBJ2-1; D is perhaps TRBD2 (5 bases). The V gene's germline CDR1 is SQVTM and CDR2 ANQGSEA. The CDR3 runs 11 residues. CDR3 region: CAGVAFNEQFF. CDR3 sequence (DNA): TGCGCGGGTGTAGCCTTCAATGAGCAGTTCTTC.

The sample holds many counts of this clonotype. This chain links TRBV5-1 with TRBJ2-4; D remains ambiguous. TRBJ2-5 explains the end of the DNA better; the J call may be wrong. This CDR3 comprises 14 residues. Germline CDR1 and CDR2: SGHRS and YFSETQ. The chain's CDR3 is CASSLSSSRETQYF. Here the CDR3 DNA reads TGCGCCAGCAGCTTGAGTTCGAGCCGAGAGACCCAGTACTTC.